This passage covers 4 T cell receptor beta chains from one sample sequenced in a study of T cells after yellow fever vaccination. Using its own MiXCR run on the 5' RACE reads, TCRdb lists one record per CDR3 protein. The sample consists of roughly 9,300 distinct CDR3 sequences, around 4.8% of them appearing once. The specimen was PBMCs, either bulk or a sorted T-cell subset (CD4+, CD8+, memory, or dextramer-sorted; not recorded which), collected more than 14 days after the first yellow fever vaccination. Receptor source: a man between 18 and 35 years old who received the YFV17D yellow fever vaccine.

This clonotype was recorded at least ten times. The gene calls are TRBV10-3 and TRBJ1-6, with unresolved D. CDR3 length: 15 residues. Germline V gene lookup returns CDR1 ENHRY and CDR2 SYGVKD. V shed 8 bases and J shed 9 bases, with 20 bases lying between them. CDR3 in amino acids: CAISKGPAIGSPLHF. CDR3 in DNA: TGTGCCATCTCCAAGGGCCCGGCCATCGGTTCACCCCTCCACTTT.

By sample share, this clonotype is medium-sized. V usage is TRBV12-3 or TRBV12-4 and J usage is TRBJ1-1; 10 bases are a match to TRBD1. The CDR3 loop spans 14 amino acids. Trimming took 6 bases from V and 4 from J; bases not matched to a gene: 5. The CDR3, as DNA: TGTGCCAGCAGCCTAGGGGACAGGGGCACTGAAGCTTTCTTT. This gives the protein CASSLGDRGTEAFF.

This clonotype is medium-sized. The rearrangement links TRBV20-1 to TRBJ2-5, with D possibly TRBD2 on 7 matching bases. Trimming took 2 bases from V and 5 from J, leaving 12 bases between them. Germline V gene data show CDR1 as DFQATT and CDR2 as SNEGSKA (reference sequence). The CDR3 totals 13 residues. The CDR3 loop is CSARRRGGETQYF. CDR3 DNA: TGCAGTGCTAGACGAAGGGGGGGGGAGACCCAGTACTTC.

The chain employs TRBV7-8 and TRBJ1-2; D remains ambiguous. The germline CDR1 and CDR2 sequences are SGHVS and FQNEAQ. The CDR3 is 14 amino acids. Trimming took 9 bases from V and 2 from J, leaving 16 bases between them. CDR3 protein: CAREPRTLNYGYTF. As DNA, the CDR3 is TGTGCCAGGGAACCCCGGACCCTCAACTATGGCTACACCTTC.